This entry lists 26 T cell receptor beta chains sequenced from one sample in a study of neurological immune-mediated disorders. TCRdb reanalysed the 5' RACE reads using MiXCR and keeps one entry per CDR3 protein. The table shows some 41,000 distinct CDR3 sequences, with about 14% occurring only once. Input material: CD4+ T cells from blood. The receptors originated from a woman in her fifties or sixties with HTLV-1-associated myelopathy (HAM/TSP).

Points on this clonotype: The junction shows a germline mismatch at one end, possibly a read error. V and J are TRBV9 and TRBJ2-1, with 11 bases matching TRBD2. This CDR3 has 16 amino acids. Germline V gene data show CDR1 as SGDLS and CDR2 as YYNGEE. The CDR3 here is CASSVVLAGGLDEKFF. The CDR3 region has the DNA TGTGCTAGCAGCGTAGTGCTAGCGGGGGGCTTAGATGAGAAGTTCTTC.

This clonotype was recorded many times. The CDR3 spells CASSQDWGSYQPQHF. The CDR3 DNA sequence: TGCGCCAGCAGCCAAGATTGGGGGTCCTATCAGCCCCAGCATTTT. The gene calls are TRBV4-1 and TRBJ1-5; a weak D match, TRBD1 (5 bases). From germline, CDR1 is MGHRA and CDR2 YSYEKL. Between the trimmed V and J ends, which lost 0 bases and 5 bases, there was a span of 11 bases. The CDR3 is 15 amino acids.

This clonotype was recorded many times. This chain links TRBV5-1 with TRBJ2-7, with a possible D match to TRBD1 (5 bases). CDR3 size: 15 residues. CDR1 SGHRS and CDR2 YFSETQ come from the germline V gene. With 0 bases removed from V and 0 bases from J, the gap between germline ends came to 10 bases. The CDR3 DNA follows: TGCGCCAGCAGCTTGGACAGGCTACACTCCTACGAGCAGTACTTC. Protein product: CASSLDRLHSYEQYF. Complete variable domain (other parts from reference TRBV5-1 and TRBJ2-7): KAGVTQTPRYLIKTRGQQVTLSCSPISGHRSVSWYQQTPGQGLQFLFEYFSETQRNKGNFPGRFSGRQFSNSRSEMNVSTLELGDSALYLCASSLDRLHSYEQYFGPGTRLTVT.

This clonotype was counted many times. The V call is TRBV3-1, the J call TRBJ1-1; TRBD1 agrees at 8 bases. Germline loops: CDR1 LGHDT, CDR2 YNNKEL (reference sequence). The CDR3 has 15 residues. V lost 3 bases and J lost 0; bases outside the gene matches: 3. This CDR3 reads CASSHRQGMNTEAFF. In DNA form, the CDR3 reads TGTGCCAGCAGCCATCGACAGGGGATGAACACTGAAGCTTTCTTT.

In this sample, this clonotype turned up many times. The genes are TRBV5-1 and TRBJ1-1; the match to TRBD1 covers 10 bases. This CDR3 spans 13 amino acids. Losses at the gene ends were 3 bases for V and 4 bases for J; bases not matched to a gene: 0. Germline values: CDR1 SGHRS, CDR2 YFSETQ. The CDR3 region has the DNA TGCGCCAGCAGCTGGACAGGGGGCACTGAAGCTTTCTTT. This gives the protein CASSWTGGTEAFF.

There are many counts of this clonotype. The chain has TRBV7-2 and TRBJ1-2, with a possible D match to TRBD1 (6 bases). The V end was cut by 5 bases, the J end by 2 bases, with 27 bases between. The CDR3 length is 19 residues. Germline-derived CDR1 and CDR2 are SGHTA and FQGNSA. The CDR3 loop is CASSLTAFGGGSRNYGYTF. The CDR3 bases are TGTGCCAGCAGCCTAACCGCATTCGGGGGGGGCTCGCGGAACTATGGCTACACCTTC.

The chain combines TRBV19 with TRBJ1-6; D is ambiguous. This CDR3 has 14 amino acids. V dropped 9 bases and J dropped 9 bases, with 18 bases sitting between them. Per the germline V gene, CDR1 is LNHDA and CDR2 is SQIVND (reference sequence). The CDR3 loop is CASNKGGQISPLHF. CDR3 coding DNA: TGTGCCAGCAACAAGGGAGGGCAAATTTCACCCCTCCACTTT.

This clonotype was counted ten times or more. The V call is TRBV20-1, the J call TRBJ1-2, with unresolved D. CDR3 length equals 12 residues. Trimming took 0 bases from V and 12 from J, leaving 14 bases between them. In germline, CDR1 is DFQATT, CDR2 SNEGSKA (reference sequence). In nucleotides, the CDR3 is TGCAGTGCTAGAGATTCGGACGGGCCGGACACCTTC. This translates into CSARDSDGPDTF.

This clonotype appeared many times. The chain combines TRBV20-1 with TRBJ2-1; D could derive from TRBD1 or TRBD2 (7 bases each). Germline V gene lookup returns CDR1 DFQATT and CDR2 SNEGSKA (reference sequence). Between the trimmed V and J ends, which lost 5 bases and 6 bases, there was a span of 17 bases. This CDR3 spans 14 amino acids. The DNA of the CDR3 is TGCAGTGCTGGGGGGGGAACAGGGGTCAATGAGCAGTTCTTC. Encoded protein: CSAGGGTGVNEQFF.

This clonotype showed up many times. CDR3: CSVRTGDNSPLHF. In DNA, the CDR3 is TGCAGCGTCCGGACAGGGGATAATTCACCCCTCCACTTT. The rearrangement joins TRBV29-1 to TRBJ1-6; 9 bases match TRBD1. V lost 6 bases, J lost 5 bases, and 2 bases stayed unmatched. Germline lookup yields CDR1 SQVTM and CDR2 ANQGSEA. The CDR3 loop spans 13 amino acids.

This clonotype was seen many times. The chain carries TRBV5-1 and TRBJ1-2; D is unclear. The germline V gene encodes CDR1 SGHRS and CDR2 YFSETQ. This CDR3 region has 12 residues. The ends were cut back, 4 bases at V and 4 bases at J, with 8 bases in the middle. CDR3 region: CASSQDSYGYTF. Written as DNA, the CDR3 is TGCGCCAGCAGCCAAGATAGCTATGGCTACACCTTC. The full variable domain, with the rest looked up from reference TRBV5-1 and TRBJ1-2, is KAGVTQTPRYLIKTRGQQVTLSCSPISGHRSVSWYQQTPGQGLQFLFEYFSETQRNKGNFPGRFSGRQFSNSRSEMNVSTLELGDSALYLCASSQDSYGYTFGSGTRLTVV.

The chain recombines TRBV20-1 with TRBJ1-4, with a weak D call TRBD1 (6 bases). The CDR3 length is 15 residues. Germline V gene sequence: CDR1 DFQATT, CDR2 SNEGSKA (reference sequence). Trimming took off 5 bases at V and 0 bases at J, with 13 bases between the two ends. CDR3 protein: CSAQGRAATNEKLFF. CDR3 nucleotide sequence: TGCAGTGCTCAGGGGAGGGCCGCAACTAATGAAAAACTGTTTTTT.

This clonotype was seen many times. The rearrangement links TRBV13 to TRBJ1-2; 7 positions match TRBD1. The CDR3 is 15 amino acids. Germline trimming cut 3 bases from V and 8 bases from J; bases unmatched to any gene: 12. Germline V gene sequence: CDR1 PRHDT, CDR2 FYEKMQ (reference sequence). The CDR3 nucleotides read TGTGCCAGCAGCTTCCCTACAGGGGCGCGGGAAGGCTACACCTTC. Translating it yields CASSFPTGAREGYTF.

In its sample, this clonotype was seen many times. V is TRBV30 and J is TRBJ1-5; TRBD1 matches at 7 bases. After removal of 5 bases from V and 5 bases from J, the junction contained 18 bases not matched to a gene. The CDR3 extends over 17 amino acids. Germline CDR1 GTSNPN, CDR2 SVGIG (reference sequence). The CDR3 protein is CAWGPGQTSFSDQPQHF. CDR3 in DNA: TGTGCCTGGGGCCCGGGACAGACCTCATTCTCCGATCAGCCCCAGCATTTT.

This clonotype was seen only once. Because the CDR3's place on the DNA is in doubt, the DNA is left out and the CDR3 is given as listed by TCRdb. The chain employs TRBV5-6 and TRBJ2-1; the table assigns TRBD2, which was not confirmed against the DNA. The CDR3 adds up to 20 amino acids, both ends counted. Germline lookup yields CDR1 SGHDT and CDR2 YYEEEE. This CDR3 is CASSFYICSGLAGGYNVQFF.

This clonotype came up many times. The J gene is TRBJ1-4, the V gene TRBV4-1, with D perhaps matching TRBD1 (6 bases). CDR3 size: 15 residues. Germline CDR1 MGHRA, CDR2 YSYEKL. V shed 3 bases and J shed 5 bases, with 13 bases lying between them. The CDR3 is CASSHIQGTNEKLFF. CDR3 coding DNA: TGCGCCAGCAGCCATATACAGGGTACAAATGAAAAACTGTTTTTT.

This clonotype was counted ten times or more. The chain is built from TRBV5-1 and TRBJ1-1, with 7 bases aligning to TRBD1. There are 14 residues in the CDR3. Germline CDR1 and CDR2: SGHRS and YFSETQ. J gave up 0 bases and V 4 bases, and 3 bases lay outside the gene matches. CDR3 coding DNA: TGCGCCAGCAGCCCGGGACAGATGAACACTGAAGCTTTCTTT. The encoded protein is CASSPGQMNTEAFF.

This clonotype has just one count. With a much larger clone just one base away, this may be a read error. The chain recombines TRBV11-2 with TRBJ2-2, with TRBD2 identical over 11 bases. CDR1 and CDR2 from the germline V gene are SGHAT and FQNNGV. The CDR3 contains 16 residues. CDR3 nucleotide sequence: TGTGCCAGCAGCCCCGGACTAGCGGGCATCGCCGGGGAGCCGTTTTTT. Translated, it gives CASSPGLAGIAGEPFF.

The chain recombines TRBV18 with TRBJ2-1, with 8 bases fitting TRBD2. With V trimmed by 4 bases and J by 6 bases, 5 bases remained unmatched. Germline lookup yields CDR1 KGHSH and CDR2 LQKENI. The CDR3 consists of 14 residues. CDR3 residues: CASSLPGTSNEQFF. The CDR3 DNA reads TGTGCCAGCTCACTCCCCGGGACTAGCAATGAGCAGTTCTTC.

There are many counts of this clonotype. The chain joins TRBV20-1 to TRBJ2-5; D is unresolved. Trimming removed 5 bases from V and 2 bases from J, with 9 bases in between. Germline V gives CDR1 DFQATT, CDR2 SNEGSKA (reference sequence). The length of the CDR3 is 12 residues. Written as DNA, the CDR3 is TGCAGTGCTGTTACACATCAAGAGACCCAGTACTTC. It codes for CSAVTHQETQYF.

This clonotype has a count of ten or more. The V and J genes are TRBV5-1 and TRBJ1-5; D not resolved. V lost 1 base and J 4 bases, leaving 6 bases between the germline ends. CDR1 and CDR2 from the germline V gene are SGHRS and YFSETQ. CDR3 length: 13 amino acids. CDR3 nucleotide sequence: TGCGCCAGCAGCTTGTGGGGAAATCAGCCCCAGCATTTT. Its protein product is CASSLWGNQPQHF.

The CDR3 reads CASSQYPDQPQHF. The CDR3 nucleotides are TGTGCCAGCAGCCAATATCCCGATCAGCCCCAGCATTTT. The genes are TRBV4-2 and TRBJ1-5; D uncertain. Germline loops: CDR1 LGHNA, CDR2 YNFKEQ. The CDR3 length is 13 residues. Trimming removed 2 bases at V and 5 bases at J, with 7 bases between.

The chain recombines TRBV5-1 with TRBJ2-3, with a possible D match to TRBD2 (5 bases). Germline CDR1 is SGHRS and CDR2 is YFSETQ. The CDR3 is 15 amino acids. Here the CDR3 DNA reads TGCTCTAGCAGCTTGGCCGTTAGTAGCACAGATACGCAGTATTTT. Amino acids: CSSSLAVSSTDTQYF.

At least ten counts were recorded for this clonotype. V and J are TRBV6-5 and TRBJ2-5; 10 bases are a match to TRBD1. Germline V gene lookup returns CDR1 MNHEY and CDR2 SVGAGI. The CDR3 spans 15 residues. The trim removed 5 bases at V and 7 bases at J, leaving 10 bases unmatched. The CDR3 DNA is TGTGCCAGCAGTAGACTCGGGACAGGGGATGCGACCCAGTACTTC. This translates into CASSRLGTGDATQYF.

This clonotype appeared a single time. The CDR3 DNA sequence: TGTGCCTGTATCGGTAGCTCTGGAAACACCATATATTTT. This translates into CACIGSSGNTIYF. This chain uses TRBV30 with TRBJ1-3; D ambiguous. V lost 6 bases and J 0 bases, leaving 9 bases between the germline ends. Germline assignment: CDR1 GTSNPN and CDR2 SVGIG (reference sequence). This CDR3 spans 13 amino acids. The entire variable domain, with the rest obtained from reference TRBV30 and TRBJ1-3, is as follows: SQTIHQWPATLVQPVGSPLSLECTVEGTSNPNLYWYRQAAGRGLQLLFYSVGIGQISSEVPQNLSASRPQDRQFILSSKKLLLSDSGFYLCACIGSSGNTIYFGEGSWLTVV.

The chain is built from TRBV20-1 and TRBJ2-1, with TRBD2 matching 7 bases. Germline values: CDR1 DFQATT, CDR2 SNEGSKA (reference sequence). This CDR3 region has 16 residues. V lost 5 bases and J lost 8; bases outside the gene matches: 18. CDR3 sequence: CSARYRSGLLTYEQFF. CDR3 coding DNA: TGCAGTGCTCGATATCGATCGGGACTACTGACGTATGAGCAGTTCTTC.